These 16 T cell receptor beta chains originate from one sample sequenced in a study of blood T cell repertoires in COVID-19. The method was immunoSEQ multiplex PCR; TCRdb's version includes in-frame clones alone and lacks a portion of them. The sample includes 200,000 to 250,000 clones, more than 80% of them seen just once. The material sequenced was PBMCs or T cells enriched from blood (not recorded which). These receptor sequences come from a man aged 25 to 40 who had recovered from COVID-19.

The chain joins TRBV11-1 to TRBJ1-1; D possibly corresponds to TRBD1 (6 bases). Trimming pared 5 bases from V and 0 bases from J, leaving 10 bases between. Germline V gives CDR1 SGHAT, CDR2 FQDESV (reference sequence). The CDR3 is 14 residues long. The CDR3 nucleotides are TGTGCCAGCAGCGCCACAGGGATGAACACTGAAGCTTTCTTT. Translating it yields CASSATGMNTEAFF.

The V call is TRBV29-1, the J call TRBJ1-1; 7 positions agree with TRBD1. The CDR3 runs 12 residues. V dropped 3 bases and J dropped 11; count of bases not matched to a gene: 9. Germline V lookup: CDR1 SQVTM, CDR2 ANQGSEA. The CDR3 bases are TGCAGCGTTGAGACAGGGATCTCATCGGCTTTCTTT. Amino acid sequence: CSVETGISSAFF.

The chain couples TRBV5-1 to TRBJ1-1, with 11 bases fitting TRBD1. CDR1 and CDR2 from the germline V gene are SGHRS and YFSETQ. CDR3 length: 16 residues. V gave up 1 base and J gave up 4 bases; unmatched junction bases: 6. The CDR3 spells CASSLSGGTGGTEAFF. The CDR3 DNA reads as TGCGCCAGCAGCTTGTCGGGCGGGACAGGGGGCACTGAAGCTTTCTTT.

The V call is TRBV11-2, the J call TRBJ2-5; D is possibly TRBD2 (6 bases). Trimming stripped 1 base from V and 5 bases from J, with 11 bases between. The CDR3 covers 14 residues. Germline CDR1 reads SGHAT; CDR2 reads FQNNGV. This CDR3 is CASSLVAAIETQYF. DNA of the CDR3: TGTGCCAGCAGCTTAGTAGCGGCGATTGAGACCCAGTACTTC.

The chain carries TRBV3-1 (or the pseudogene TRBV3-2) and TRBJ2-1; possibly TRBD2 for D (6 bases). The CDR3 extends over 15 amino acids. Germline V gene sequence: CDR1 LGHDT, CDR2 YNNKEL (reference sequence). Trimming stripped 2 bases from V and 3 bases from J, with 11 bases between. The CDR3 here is CASSQQTSSYNEQFF. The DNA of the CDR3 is TGTGCCAGCAGCCAACAAACTAGCAGCTACAATGAGCAGTTCTTC.

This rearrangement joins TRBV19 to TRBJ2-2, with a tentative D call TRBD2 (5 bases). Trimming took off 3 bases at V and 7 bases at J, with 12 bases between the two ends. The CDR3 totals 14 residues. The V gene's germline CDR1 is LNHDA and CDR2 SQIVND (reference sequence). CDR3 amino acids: CASSIPGSVGELFF. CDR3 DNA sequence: TGTGCCAGTAGTATCCCGGGGTCGGTCGGGGAGCTGTTTTTT.

CDR3 residues: CASSYSLEAGGINEQYF. The CDR3 bases are TGTGCCAGCAGTTACTCTTTGGAGGCAGGGGGTATCAACGAGCAGTACTTC. V gene TRBV6-2 or TRBV6-3 combines with J gene TRBJ2-7, with TRBD1 matching 7 bases. CDR1 is MNHEY and CDR2 is SVGEGT in the germline V gene. Losses at the gene ends were 0 bases for V and 5 bases for J; bases not matched to a gene: 13. The CDR3 runs 17 residues.

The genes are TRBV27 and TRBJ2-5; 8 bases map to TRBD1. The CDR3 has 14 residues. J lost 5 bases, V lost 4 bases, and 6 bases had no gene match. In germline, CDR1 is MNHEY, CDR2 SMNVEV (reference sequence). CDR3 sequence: CASSWDRQPETQYF. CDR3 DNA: TGTGCCAGCAGTTGGGACAGGCAGCCCGAGACCCAGTACTTC.

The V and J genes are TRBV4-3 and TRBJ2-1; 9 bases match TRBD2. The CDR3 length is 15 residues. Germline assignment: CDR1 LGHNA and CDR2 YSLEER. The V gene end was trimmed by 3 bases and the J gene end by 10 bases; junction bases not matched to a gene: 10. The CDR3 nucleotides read TGCGCCAGCAGCCATACCCATGGACTAGCGCGGGAGCAGTTCTTC. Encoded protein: CASSHTHGLAREQFF.

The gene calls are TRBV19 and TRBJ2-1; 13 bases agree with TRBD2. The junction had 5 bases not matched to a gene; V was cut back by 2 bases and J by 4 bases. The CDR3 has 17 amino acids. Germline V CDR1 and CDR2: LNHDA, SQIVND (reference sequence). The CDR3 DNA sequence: TGTGCCAGTAGTATAACTAGCGGGGGGGCAGTTTACAATGAGCAGTTCTTC. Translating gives CASSITSGGAVYNEQFF.

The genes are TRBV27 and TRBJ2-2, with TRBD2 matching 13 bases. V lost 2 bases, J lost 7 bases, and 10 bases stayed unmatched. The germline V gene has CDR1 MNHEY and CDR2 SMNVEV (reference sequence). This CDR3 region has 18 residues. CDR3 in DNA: TGTGCCAGCAGTTTAGAACCGAGGACTAGCGGGAGCAGCGGGGAGCTGTTTTTT. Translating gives CASSLEPRTSGSSGELFF.

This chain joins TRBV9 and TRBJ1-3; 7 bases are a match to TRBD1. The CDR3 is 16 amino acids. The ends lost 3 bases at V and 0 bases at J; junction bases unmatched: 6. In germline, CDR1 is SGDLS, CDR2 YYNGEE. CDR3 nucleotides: TGTGCCAGCAGCGCCGGGGACAGCTACTCTGGAAACACCATATATTTT. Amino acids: CASSAGDSYSGNTIYF.

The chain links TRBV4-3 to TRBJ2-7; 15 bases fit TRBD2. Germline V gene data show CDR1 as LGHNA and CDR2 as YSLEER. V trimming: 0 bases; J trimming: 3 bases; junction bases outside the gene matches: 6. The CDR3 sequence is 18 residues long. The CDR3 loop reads CASSQDVGLAGGDYEQYF. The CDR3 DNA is TGCGCCAGCAGCCAAGATGTGGGACTAGCGGGGGGCGACTACGAGCAGTACTTC.

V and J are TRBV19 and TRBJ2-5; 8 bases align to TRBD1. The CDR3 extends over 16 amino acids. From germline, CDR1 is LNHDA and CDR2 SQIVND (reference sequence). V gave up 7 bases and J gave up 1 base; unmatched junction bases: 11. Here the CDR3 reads CASTKDREGGQETQYF. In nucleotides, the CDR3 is TGTGCCAGTACCAAGGACAGGGAAGGTGGCCAAGAGACCCAGTACTTC.

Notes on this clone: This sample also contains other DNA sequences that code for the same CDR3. The DNA for the CDR3 is TGTGCCAGCAGTTACTCGACTGGGAACTATGGCTACACCTTC. Amino acid sequence: CASSYSTGNYGYTF. The gene calls are TRBV6-5 and TRBJ1-2, with no clear D. Trimming removed 0 bases at V and 2 bases at J, with 7 bases between. Germline V gene sequence: CDR1 MNHEY, CDR2 SVGAGI. The CDR3 spans 14 residues.

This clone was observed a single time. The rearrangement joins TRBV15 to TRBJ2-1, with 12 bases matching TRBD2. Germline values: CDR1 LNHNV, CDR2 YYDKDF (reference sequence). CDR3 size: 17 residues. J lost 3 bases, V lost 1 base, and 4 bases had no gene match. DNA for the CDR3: TGTGCCACCAGCAGAGTGAGACTAGCGGGGGACTACAATGAGCAGTTCTTC. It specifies CATSRVRLAGDYNEQFF.